These 20 T cell receptor beta chains were all obtained from the same sample, sequenced in a study of T cell responses to AZD1222 COVID-19 vaccine. Produced via immunoSEQ multiplex PCR; TCRdb's table is partial and in-frame only. The sample consists of approximately 30,000 clones, roughly 90% of them appearing once. The specimen was peripheral blood, collected on day 0 of AZD1222 vaccination. The receptors stem from an adult in good health.

The J gene is TRBJ2-3, the V gene TRBV7-3; possible D gene TRBD2, 5 bases. The CDR3 totals 18 residues. From germline, CDR1 is SGHTA and CDR2 FQGTGA. Trimming cost V 3 bases and J 3 bases, with 22 bases left between them. CDR3 DNA: TGTGCCAGCAGCTTCAAAGGCGGCCGACTAACCAAAACAGATACGCAGTATTTT. It translates to CASSFKGGRLTKTDTQYF.

This chain uses TRBV2 with TRBJ2-3; TRBD2 matches 13 bases. CDR3 length: 18 residues. The V segment lost 6 bases and the J segment 5 bases; nucleotides outside the gene matches: 14. Germline values: CDR1 SNHLY, CDR2 FYNNEI. This CDR3 is CASRKRGLAGPGGDTQYF. CDR3 nucleotides: TGTGCCAGCAGGAAACGGGGACTAGCGGGGCCAGGGGGAGATACGCAGTATTTT. The full variable domain, in which reference TRBV2 and TRBJ2-3 provide the parts outside the CDR3, is EPEVTQTPSHQVTQMGQEVILRCVPISNHLYFYWYRQILGQKVEFLVSFYNNEISEKSEIFDDQFSVERPDGSNFTLKIRSTKLEDSAMYFCASRKRGLAGPGGDTQYFGPGTRLTVL.

In this sample, this clone turned up a few times. The CDR3 DNA reads TGTGCCAGCAGCCCGACGGGGACCACAGATACGCAGTATTTT. Translation: CASSPTGTTDTQYF. The chain links TRBV14 to TRBJ2-3; D possibly uses TRBD1 or TRBD2 (5 bases each). Germline CDR1 reads SGHDN; CDR2 reads FVKESK. The CDR3 consists of 14 residues. V shed 4 bases and J shed 2 bases, with 10 bases lying between them. The full variable domain, rest sourced from reference TRBV14 and TRBJ2-3, is EAGVTQFPSHSVIEKGQTVTLRCDPISGHDNLYWYRRVMGKEIKFLLHFVKESKQDESGMPNNRFLAERTGGTYSTLKVQPAELEDSGVYFCASSPTGTTDTQYFGPGTRLTVL.

The chain has TRBV9 and TRBJ2-7; no reliable D call. With 3 bases removed from V and 6 bases from J, the gap between germline ends came to 13 bases. Germline loops: CDR1 SGDLS, CDR2 YYNGEE. The CDR3 covers 13 residues. The DNA of the CDR3 is TGTGCCAGCAGCGGCAGCTGGGGATCCGAGCAGTACTTC. This codes for CASSGSWGSEQYF.

This clone has a single count. The chain joins TRBV18 to TRBJ1-2, with 11 bases identical to TRBD1. The V and J ends lost 3 bases and 2 bases, in that order; junction bases with no gene match: 2. The CDR3 is made up of 15 amino acids. Looked up from germline, CDR1 is KGHSH and CDR2 is LQKENI. CDR3 sequence (DNA): TGTGCCAGCTCACCCGGACAGGGGGCCAACTATGGCTACACCTTC. The encoded protein is CASSPGQGANYGYTF.

The J gene is TRBJ1-6, the V gene TRBV7-9; D uncertain. The CDR3 sequence is 14 residues long. With 1 base removed from V and 7 bases from J, the gap between germline ends came to 8 bases. Germline loops: CDR1 SEHNR, CDR2 FQNEAQ (reference sequence). The CDR3 bases are TGTGCCAGCAGCTTAGAACGGAAGAATTCACCCCTCCACTTT. It yields the protein CASSLERKNSPLHF.

This clone was detected a few times. The rearrangement links TRBV5-1 to TRBJ2-1; a weak D match, TRBD2 (6 bases). V shed 0 bases and J shed 1 base, with 14 bases lying between them. Per the germline V gene, CDR1 is SGHRS and CDR2 is YFSETQ. The CDR3 is made up of 17 amino acids. This CDR3 reads CASSLGAGTLSYNEQFF. As DNA, the CDR3 is TGCGCCAGCAGCTTGGGGGCCGGGACTCTATCCTACAATGAGCAGTTCTTC.

This clone was detected once. V gene TRBV6-5 combines with J gene TRBJ1-1, with unresolved D. CDR1 and CDR2 from the germline V gene are MNHEY and SVGAGI. V dropped 6 bases and J dropped 6 bases, with 14 bases sitting between them. This CDR3 spans 13 amino acids. The CDR3 sequence: CASRALRGAEAFF. CDR3 sequence (DNA): TGTGCCAGCAGAGCCCTGAGAGGCGCTGAAGCTTTCTTT.

J is TRBJ2-5 and V is TRBV3-1 (or the pseudogene TRBV3-2); 8 bases map to TRBD1. There are 14 residues in the CDR3. The germline V gene encodes CDR1 LGHDT and CDR2 YNNKEL (reference sequence). Trimming at V came to 4 bases and at J to 5 bases, leaving 6 bases not matched to a gene. The CDR3 reads CASSPRTGTETQYF. CDR3 nucleotide sequence: TGTGCCAGCAGCCCACGGACAGGGACGGAGACCCAGTACTTC.

The rearrangement uses TRBV28 and TRBJ1-2, with D unresolved. The CDR3 runs to 12 residues. Germline V gene sequence: CDR1 MDHEN, CDR2 SYDVKM. V was trimmed by 6 bases and J by 5 bases, leaving 10 bases between them. CDR3 in DNA: TGTGCCAGCAGCCTCAAGAGGTATGGCTACACCTTC. Amino acid sequence: CASSLKRYGYTF.

The genes are TRBV4-3 and TRBJ2-3; no definite D call. The CDR3 has 16 amino acids. Trimming took 3 bases from V and 5 from J, leaving 18 bases between them. Looked up from germline, CDR1 is LGHNA and CDR2 is YSLEER. The CDR3 coding sequence is TGCGCCAGCAGCCAGGCCGCCGTGGGTTCTAGAGATACGCAGTATTTT. Protein sequence: CASSQAAVGSRDTQYF.

The rearrangement uses TRBV5-1 and TRBJ2-7; possible D gene TRBD1, 5 bases. Germline V gene sequence: CDR1 SGHRS, CDR2 YFSETQ. V was shortened by 6 bases and J by 1 base, with 17 bases between the two germline ends. The CDR3 extends over 15 amino acids. In DNA form, the CDR3 reads TGCGCCAGCACCTCAAGGGCAGGGCCTTCCTACGAGCAGTACTTC. Amino acid sequence: CASTSRAGPSYEQYF.

This chain links TRBV19 with TRBJ1-2; D might be TRBD1 (6 bases). V was cut by 2 bases and J by 0 bases, with 10 bases left in between. The CDR3 spans 15 residues. The germline V gene has CDR1 LNHDA and CDR2 SQIVND (reference sequence). DNA of the CDR3: TGTGCCAGTAGTATATGGGGGGCGCCTAACTATGGCTACACCTTC. Amino acids: CASSIWGAPNYGYTF.

The chain is built from TRBV5-6 and TRBJ1-2; D gene uncertain. CDR1 SGHDT and CDR2 YYEEEE come from the germline V gene. V lost 0 bases, J lost 8 bases, and 23 bases lay in between. The CDR3 runs to 17 residues. The CDR3 DNA reads as TGTGCCAGCAGCTTGGCGATAACGGGAAAAGCCTACCGCGGCTACACCTTC. This translates into CASSLAITGKAYRGYTF.

This clone has more than one count but fewer than ten. The rearrangement joins TRBV18 to TRBJ1-3; no definite D call. The CDR3 contains 16 residues. V gave up 2 bases and J gave up 0 bases, with 11 bases separating them. Germline V gene data show CDR1 as KGHSH and CDR2 as LQKENI. CDR3 sequence (DNA): TGTGCCAGCTCACCATTCGACGTATCCTCTGGAAACACCATATATTTT. Translated: CASSPFDVSSGNTIYF.

The gene calls are TRBV4-3 and TRBJ1-6; no reliable D call. Trimming removed 1 base at V and 5 bases at J, with 9 bases between. Germline CDR1 LGHNA, CDR2 YSLEER. This CDR3 contains 15 residues. CDR3 coding DNA: TGCGCCAGCAGCCAAGGAAGGCTACATAATTCACCCCTCCACTTT. Its protein product is CASSQGRLHNSPLHF.

The V gene is TRBV9, the J gene TRBJ1-5, with a weak D call TRBD1 (5 bases). The CDR3 runs to 15 residues. The V end was cut by 0 bases, the J end by 3 bases, with 10 bases between. Per the germline V gene, CDR1 is SGDLS and CDR2 is YYNGEE. The CDR3 region is CASSVGPGNNQPQHF. For the CDR3, the DNA is TGTGCCAGCAGCGTAGGGCCAGGGAACAATCAGCCCCAGCATTTT.

The rearrangement links TRBV30 to TRBJ1-2, with 7 bases that match TRBD1. This CDR3 is built from 12 residues. Germline loops: CDR1 GTSNPN, CDR2 SVGIG (reference sequence). V gave up 3 bases and J gave up 8 bases; unmatched junction bases: 6. CDR3 nucleotide sequence: TGTGCCTGGAGATCAGGAGGGGGCGGCTACACCTTC. Amino acid sequence: CAWRSGGGGYTF. The variable domain in full, completed from reference TRBV30 and TRBJ1-2, reads SQTIHQWPATLVQPVGSPLSLECTVEGTSNPNLYWYRQAAGRGLQLLFYSVGIGQISSEVPQNLSASRPQDRQFILSSKKLLLSDSGFYLCAWRSGGGGYTFGSGTRLTVV.

This chain links TRBV19 with TRBJ1-5; D perhaps matches TRBD1 (5 bases). Germline V gene sequence: CDR1 LNHDA, CDR2 SQIVND (reference sequence). The CDR3 spans 14 residues. The germline V and J ends were trimmed by 4 bases and 5 bases, with 12 bases remaining between them. Here the CDR3 DNA reads TGTGCCAGTAGTAGGGGCGCGCGAGATCAGCCCCAGCATTTT. Its protein is CASSRGARDQPQHF.

This clone was seen once. The V call is TRBV27, the J call TRBJ2-2, with TRBD2 identical over 10 bases. The CDR3 consists of 18 residues. J lost 7 bases, V lost 3 bases, and 14 bases had no gene match. Germline V gene lookup returns CDR1 MNHEY and CDR2 SMNVEV (reference sequence). The CDR3 reads CASSFYIPGLAFSGELFF. The CDR3 DNA is TGTGCCAGCAGTTTCTACATTCCGGGACTAGCGTTCAGCGGGGAGCTGTTTTTT.